The 20 T cell receptor beta chains below were found in one sample sequenced in a study of cytomegalovirus exposure and HLA in healthy donors. PCR amplification relied on 60 Vbeta primers (plus 13 Jbeta primers). The assay was immunoSEQ multiplex PCR, and TCRdb's table has in-frame clones only and misses some. The table has some 160,000 clones, around 80% seen once. The specimen sequenced was PBMCs. Receptors were obtained from a man in his forties or fifties in good health and CMV-seronegative.

The rearrangement uses TRBV5-5 and TRBJ2-5, with unresolved D. The J call may be wrong; the DNA end is better matched by TRBJ2-7. From germline, CDR1 is SGHKS and CDR2 YYEKEE (reference sequence). This CDR3 is built from 16 residues. CDR3 region: CASSPNVGSFSYEQYF. CDR3 DNA: TGTGCCAGCAGCCCGAATGTCGGTTCCTTCTCCTACGAGCAGTACTTC.

The V gene is TRBV7-3, the J gene TRBJ2-1, with 10 nucleotides matching TRBD2. Unmatched junction bases numbered 10, after V lost 2 bases and J lost 9 bases. The germline CDR1 and CDR2 sequences are SGHTA and FQGTGA. The CDR3 consists of 16 residues. CDR3 in amino acids: CASSLPSGSTRGEQFF. The CDR3 DNA sequence: TGTGCCAGCAGCTTACCTAGCGGGAGTACCCGTGGTGAGCAGTTCTTC.

The chain carries TRBV4-1 and TRBJ2-1; the match to TRBD2 covers 10 bases. Germline trimming cut 4 bases from V and 3 bases from J; bases unmatched to any gene: 6. Per the germline V gene, CDR1 is MGHRA and CDR2 is YSYEKL. This CDR3 has 16 residues. The CDR3 is CASSRLTSGIYNEQFF. The CDR3 region has the DNA TGCGCCAGCAGCCGACTAACTAGCGGGATCTACAATGAGCAGTTCTTC.

The chain carries TRBV9 and TRBJ1-3; tentative D call: TRBD1 (5 bases). This CDR3 has 15 residues. Germline CDR1 reads SGDLS; CDR2 reads YYNGEE. Trimming removed 1 base at V and 0 bases at J, with 8 bases between. CDR3: CASSVRGLSGNTIYF. CDR3 sequence (DNA): TGTGCCAGCAGCGTAAGGGGCCTCTCTGGAAACACCATATATTTT. Filled out from reference TRBV9 and TRBJ1-3, the complete variable domain reads DSGVTQTPKHLITATGQRVTLRCSPRSGDLSVYWYQQSLDQGLQFLIQYYNGEERAKGNILERFSAQQFPDLHSELNLSSLELGDSALYFCASSVRGLSGNTIYFGEGSWLTVV.

There are a few counts of this clone. The V gene is TRBV6-1, the J gene TRBJ1-3; D is undetermined. Per germline, CDR1 MNHNS and CDR2 SASEGT. The CDR3 runs to 14 residues. Trimming removed 3 bases at V and 5 bases at J, with 11 bases between. The CDR3 sequence: CASSDRRVRNTIYF. Written as DNA, the CDR3 is TGTGCCAGCAGTGACAGGAGGGTGAGAAACACCATATATTTT.

CDR3 residues: CASSAAGLAIAQYF. In DNA, the CDR3 is TGTGCCAGCAGCGCCGCGGGACTAGCCATTGCGCAGTACTTC. The rearrangement joins TRBV7-9 to TRBJ2-7; 9 bases are shared with TRBD2. V shed 5 bases and J 9 bases; nucleotides not matched to a gene: 11. CDR3 length equals 14 residues. CDR1 and CDR2 (germline): SEHNR, FQNEAQ (reference sequence).

The chain uses TRBV6-5 and TRBJ2-2; tentative D call: TRBD1 (7 bases). Germline V gene lookup returns CDR1 MNHEY and CDR2 SVGAGI. CDR3 length: 14 amino acids. Trimming cost V 8 bases and J 4 bases, with 14 bases left between them. The CDR3 DNA follows: TGTGCCAGCTCGGCGGGACAGAGCACCGGGGAGCTGTTTTTT. This translates into CASSAGQSTGELFF.

The V call is TRBV2, the J call TRBJ1-1; perhaps TRBD1 as D (6 bases). The CDR3 has 12 residues. CDR1 is SNHLY, CDR2 FYNNEI, per germline. The ends were cut back, 7 bases at V and 6 bases at J, with 12 bases in the middle. CDR3 DNA sequence: TGTGCCAGCACTCAAGGGGGGGCTGAAGCTTTCTTT. Translated, it gives CASTQGGAEAFF. The full variable domain, rest sourced from reference TRBV2 and TRBJ1-1, is EPEVTQTPSHQVTQMGQEVILRCVPISNHLYFYWYRQILGQKVEFLVSFYNNEISEKSEIFDDQFSVERPDGSNFTLKIRSTKLEDSAMYFCASTQGGAEAFFGQGTRLTVV.

The chain couples TRBV7-6 to TRBJ2-1, with 7 bases matching TRBD2. The CDR3 covers 13 residues. The germline CDR1 and CDR2 sequences are SGHVS and FNYEAQ. V was pared by 5 bases and J by 10 bases, with 8 bases of the junction left unmatched. The CDR3 sequence: CASSRLALEEQFF. DNA for the CDR3: TGTGCCAGCAGCCGACTAGCCCTGGAGGAGCAGTTCTTC.

The chain combines TRBV25-1 with TRBJ2-1, with 9 positions matching TRBD1. J lost 8 bases, V lost 4 bases, and 3 bases had no gene match. CDR1 and CDR2 from the germline V gene are MGHDK and SYGVNS. The CDR3 consists of 13 residues. Written as DNA, the CDR3 is TGTGCCAGCAGTGTAAGACAGGGGGATGAGCAGTTCTTC. Protein sequence: CASSVRQGDEQFF. Full variable domain (outside the CDR3, taken from reference TRBV25-1 and TRBJ2-1): EADIYQTPRYLVIGTGKKITLECSQTMGHDKMYWYQQDPGMELHLIHYSYGVNSTEKGDLSSESTVSRIRTEHFPLTLESARPSHTSQYLCASSVRQGDEQFFGPGTRLTVL.

The V call is TRBV7-9, the J call TRBJ2-5; perhaps TRBD2 as D (5 bases). V lost 1 base and J lost 5, with 14 bases in between. The CDR3 loop spans 15 amino acids. Germline loops: CDR1 SEHNR, CDR2 FQNEAQ (reference sequence). The CDR3 DNA reads as TGTGCCAGCAGCTTAGGTGGAGGCGGCTCGGAGACCCAGTACTTC. It is translated as CASSLGGGGSETQYF.

The chain employs TRBV10-3 and TRBJ2-1, with TRBD2 identical over 7 bases. After removal of 6 bases from V and 8 bases from J, the junction contained 7 bases not matched to a gene. CDR1 is ENHRY, CDR2 SYGVKD, per germline. There are 13 residues in the CDR3. In DNA, the CDR3 is TGTGCCATCAGCACGGGAGGAAGCGATGAGCAGTTCTTC. It encodes CAISTGGSDEQFF.

The chain couples TRBV7-9 to TRBJ2-7; 7 nucleotides match TRBD1. J was trimmed by 6 bases and V by 3 bases; bases with no gene match: 5. The CDR3 loop spans 13 amino acids. Per germline, CDR1 SEHNR and CDR2 FQNEAQ (reference sequence). CDR3 residues: CASSFRDSTEQYV. The DNA of the CDR3 is TGTGCCAGCAGCTTCCGGGACAGCACCGAGCAGTACGTC.

This clone was seen only once. The chain couples TRBV10-3 to TRBJ1-1; D not certain. This CDR3 has 14 amino acids. CDR1 is ENHRY, CDR2 SYGVKD, per germline. Trimming took 6 bases from V and 2 from J, leaving 13 bases between them. The DNA of the CDR3 is TGTGCCATCAGGACCGACATTTCCAACACTGAAGCTTTCTTT. Its translation: CAIRTDISNTEAFF.

V usage is TRBV7-2 and J usage is TRBJ1-2; 7 nucleotides match TRBD1. Germline V gives CDR1 SGHTA, CDR2 FQGNSA. The V and J ends lost 6 bases and 4 bases, in that order; junction bases with no gene match: 5. This CDR3 region has 13 residues. CDR3 amino acids: CASSETGSYGYTF. The DNA for the CDR3 is TGTGCCAGCAGTGAGACAGGGTCCTATGGCTACACCTTC. Using reference TRBV7-2 and TRBJ1-2 for the parts outside the CDR3, the full variable domain is GAGVSQSPSNKVTEKGKDVELRCDPISGHTALYWYRQSLGQGLEFLIYFQGNSAPDKSGLPSDRFSAERTGGSVSTLTIQRTQQEDSAVYLCASSETGSYGYTFGSGTRLTVV.

In this sample, this clone turned up a few times. The gene calls are TRBV7-9 and TRBJ1-5, with 8 bases fitting TRBD1. Germline CDR1 reads SEHNR; CDR2 reads FQNEAQ (reference sequence). The CDR3 is 14 amino acids. J gave up 5 bases and V 5 bases, and 5 bases lay outside the gene matches. The CDR3 DNA sequence: TGTGCCAGCAGCCTACAGACAGGGGATCAGCCCCAGCATTTT. This sequence encodes CASSLQTGDQPQHF.

This clone has just a few counts. The chain carries TRBV30 and TRBJ1-1; 10 bases are a match to TRBD1. CDR1 and CDR2 from the germline V gene are GTSNPN and SVGIG (reference sequence). The trim removed 3 bases at V and 3 bases at J, leaving 1 base unmatched. The length of the CDR3 is 13 residues. In DNA form, the CDR3 reads TGTGCCTGGAGCGGGACAGGGGACACTGAAGCTTTCTTT. It encodes CAWSGTGDTEAFF. Supplemented by reference TRBV30 and TRBJ1-1, the full variable domain reads SQTIHQWPATLVQPVGSPLSLECTVEGTSNPNLYWYRQAAGRGLQLLFYSVGIGQISSEVPQNLSASRPQDRQFILSSKKLLLSDSGFYLCAWSGTGDTEAFFGQGTRLTVV.

The chain uses TRBV11-2 and TRBJ2-3; 10 positions match TRBD2. The CDR3 is 16 amino acids. With 6 bases clipped from V and 3 bases from J, the junction kept 9 bases outside the gene matches. The V gene's germline CDR1 is SGHAT and CDR2 FQNNGV. The CDR3 region is CASRRAPGLATDTQYF. The CDR3 region has the DNA TGTGCCAGCAGACGAGCACCGGGACTAGCGACAGATACGCAGTATTTT.

J is TRBJ2-5 and V is TRBV7-9; 7 bases map to TRBD2. The germline V gene encodes CDR1 SEHNR and CDR2 FQNEAQ (reference sequence). The CDR3 spans 13 residues. The V and J ends lost 3 bases and 5 bases, in that order; junction bases with no gene match: 3. CDR3 sequence reads: CASSFGEGETQYF. In nucleotides, the CDR3 is TGTGCCAGCAGCTTTGGGGAGGGGGAGACCCAGTACTTC. The whole variable domain, remainder taken from reference TRBV7-9 and TRBJ2-5, is DTGVSQNPRHKITKRGQNVTFRCDPISEHNRLYWYRQTLGQGPEFLTYFQNEAQLEKSRLLSDRFSAERPKGSFSTLEIQRTEQGDSAMYLCASSFGEGETQYFGPGTRLLVL.

This clone was detected once. The rearrangement joins TRBV27 to TRBJ1-1; D is perhaps TRBD1 (6 bases). V lost 7 bases and J 7 bases, leaving 19 bases between the germline ends. This CDR3 has 14 amino acids. CDR1 is MNHEY, CDR2 SMNVEV, per germline (reference sequence). The CDR3 protein is CASTVQGPRGEAFF. The DNA of the CDR3 is TGTGCCAGCACCGTGCAGGGGCCGAGAGGTGAAGCTTTCTTT.